These 18 T cell receptor beta chains were all obtained from the same sample, sequenced in a study of blood T cell repertoires in COVID-19. The table came from immunoSEQ multiplex PCR; TCRdb's copy has only in-frame clones and leaves some out. Seen here are 210,000 or so clones, about four fifths observed once, and the top ten hold approximately 12%. Sequencing input: peripheral blood. The receptors come from a woman aged 40-49 years with acute or convalescent COVID-19.

The chain employs TRBV20-1 and TRBJ2-5; TRBD1 matches 7 bases. This CDR3 spans 15 amino acids. CDR1 and CDR2 from the germline V gene are DFQATT and SNEGSKA (reference sequence). J gave up 4 bases and V 3 bases, and 11 bases lay outside the gene matches. The CDR3 loop reads CSASGEGGLVETQYF. The CDR3 DNA reads as TGCAGTGCTAGTGGGGAAGGGGGCTTGGTAGAGACCCAGTACTTC.

This chain uses TRBV30 with TRBJ2-3; 12 positions match TRBD2. The CDR3 covers 15 residues. Unmatched junction bases numbered 11, after V lost 5 bases and J lost 8 bases. CDR1 GTSNPN and CDR2 SVGIG come from the germline V gene (reference sequence). The CDR3 sequence is CAWSSGRAQSSTQYF. CDR3 DNA sequence: TGTGCCTGGTCTAGCGGGAGGGCCCAAAGTTCTACGCAGTATTTT.

The V and J genes are TRBV6-6 and TRBJ2-7, with 14 bases aligning to TRBD2. Germline trimming cut 5 bases from V and 3 bases from J; bases unmatched to any gene: 12. CDR3 length equals 18 residues. The germline V gene encodes CDR1 MNHNY and CDR2 SVGAGI (reference sequence). As DNA, the CDR3 is TGTGCCAGCAGTCCATTTCTCGGACTAGCGGGAGGCAGCTACGAGCAGTACTTC. It yields the protein CASSPFLGLAGGSYEQYF.

This clone was counted a single time. Here the CDR3 DNA reads TGTGCCAGCAGGCCGACAGCTTCCACTGAAGCTTTCTTT. The encoded protein is CASRPTASTEAFF. The chain is built from TRBV2 and TRBJ1-1; D is possibly TRBD1 (5 bases). V lost 6 bases to trimming and J lost 4 bases, with 12 bases between them. The germline gives CDR1 SNHLY, CDR2 FYNNEI. The CDR3 totals 13 residues.

This chain uses TRBV6-5 with TRBJ2-5; the D gene is possibly TRBD1 (7 bases). CDR3 size: 15 residues. The ends were cut back, 7 bases at V and 2 bases at J, with 17 bases in the middle. Germline CDR1 reads MNHEY; CDR2 reads SVGAGI. This chain's CDR3 is CASTLTGRGQETQYF. The CDR3 bases are TGTGCCAGCACCCTGACAGGGCGGGGACAAGAGACCCAGTACTTC.

This chain links TRBV5-4 with TRBJ2-1; TRBD2 matches at 8 bases. CDR3 length: 15 residues. The V and J ends lost 4 bases and 0 bases, in that order; junction bases with no gene match: 3. CDR1 and CDR2 (germline): SGHNT, YYREEE (reference sequence). The CDR3 region is CASSPGGGSYNEQFF. For the CDR3, the DNA is TGTGCCAGCAGCCCCGGGGGGGGCTCCTACAATGAGCAGTTCTTC.

The chain links TRBV11-2 to TRBJ2-2; 12 bases line up with TRBD1. Per the germline V gene, CDR1 is SGHAT and CDR2 is FQNNGV. This CDR3 has 16 residues. The V and J ends lost 6 bases and 6 bases, in that order; junction bases with no gene match: 8. CDR3 protein: CASSTGWDRGPGELFF. The CDR3 DNA reads as TGTGCCAGCAGTACAGGGTGGGACAGGGGGCCCGGGGAGCTGTTTTTT.

The rearrangement links TRBV18 to TRBJ2-5, with a possible D match to TRBD2 (6 bases). There are 15 residues in the CDR3. Trimming removed 5 bases at V and 0 bases at J, with 13 bases between. In germline, CDR1 is KGHSH, CDR2 LQKENI. The CDR3 coding sequence is TGTGCCAGCTCAGGAGGCGGGACGTACCAAGAGACCCAGTACTTC. Protein product: CASSGGGTYQETQYF.

This clone was recorded only once. This chain connects TRBV5-6 to TRBJ1-5; D is unresolved. Looked up from germline, CDR1 is SGHDT and CDR2 is YYEEEE. With 2 bases removed from V and 6 bases from J, the gap between germline ends came to 15 bases. This CDR3 contains 15 residues. CDR3 sequence reads: CASSFRGGKAQPQHF. In DNA, the CDR3 is TGTGCCAGCAGCTTTCGGGGAGGGAAGGCTCAGCCCCAGCATTTT.

This CDR3 reads CATSDSGGQGTETQYF. The DNA for the CDR3 is TGTGCCACCAGTGATTCCGGGGGACAGGGGACCGAGACCCAGTACTTC. The chain recombines TRBV24-1 with TRBJ2-5, with 10 bases aligning to TRBD1. This CDR3 comprises 16 residues. Germline V lookup: CDR1 KGHDR, CDR2 SFDVKD. V was clipped by 2 bases and J by 5 bases; unmatched bases: 7.

The rearrangement uses TRBV29-1 and TRBJ1-5, with 8 nucleotides matching TRBD1. Germline V lookup: CDR1 SQVTM, CDR2 ANQGSEA. This CDR3 is built from 13 residues. V shed 4 bases, J shed 9 bases, and the junction held 8 bases outside the gene matches. The CDR3: CSVGGDRKGPQHF. In DNA form, the CDR3 reads TGCAGCGTTGGAGGGGACAGGAAAGGGCCCCAGCATTTT. Drawing the rest from reference TRBV29-1 and TRBJ1-5, the complete variable domain is SAVISQKPSRDICQRGTSLTIQCQVDSQVTMMFWYRQQPGQSLTLIATANQGSEATYESGFVIDKFPISRPNLTFSTLTVSNMSPEDSSIYLCSVGGDRKGPQHFGDGTRLSIL.

The chain has TRBV5-5 and TRBJ1-2; 8 nucleotides match TRBD1. This CDR3 is 14 amino acids long. Germline-derived CDR1 and CDR2 are SGHKS and YYEKEE (reference sequence). The trim removed 4 bases at V and 4 bases at J, leaving 6 bases unmatched. CDR3 amino acids: CASSPGQGTYGYTF. CDR3 bases: TGTGCCAGCAGCCCCGGACAGGGAACCTATGGCTACACCTTC.

V is TRBV27 and J is TRBJ2-2; 7 bases line up with TRBD1. Trimming removed 2 bases from V and 5 bases from J; junction bases left unmatched: 11. The CDR3 contains 17 residues. Germline CDR1 reads MNHEY; CDR2 reads SMNVEV (reference sequence). The CDR3: CASSLLPPTGKTGELFF. The CDR3 bases are TGTGCCAGCAGTTTACTCCCCCCGACAGGGAAGACCGGGGAGCTGTTTTTT.

The gene calls are TRBV5-1 and TRBJ2-7; no clear D gene. The V gene's germline CDR1 is SGHRS and CDR2 YFSETQ. Trimming stripped 1 base from V and 0 bases from J, with 8 bases between. The CDR3 has 14 amino acids. The CDR3 here is CASSLTAASYEQYF. For the CDR3, the DNA is TGCGCCAGCAGCTTGACAGCTGCCTCCTACGAGCAGTACTTC. The entire variable domain, with the rest obtained from reference TRBV5-1 and TRBJ2-7, is as follows: KAGVTQTPRYLIKTRGQQVTLSCSPISGHRSVSWYQQTPGQGLQFLFEYFSETQRNKGNFPGRFSGRQFSNSRSEMNVSTLELGDSALYLCASSLTAASYEQYFGPGTRLTVT.

The V gene is TRBV3-1 (or the pseudogene TRBV3-2), the J gene TRBJ2-1; 9 bases align to TRBD2. The CDR3 extends over 17 amino acids. In germline, CDR1 is LGHDT, CDR2 YNNKEL (reference sequence). The V and J ends lost 3 bases and 4 bases, in that order; junction bases with no gene match: 10. CDR3 protein: CASSQEPGLAEYNEQFF. CDR3 DNA: TGTGCCAGCAGCCAGGAACCGGGACTAGCCGAATACAATGAGCAGTTCTTC.

The CDR3 sequence is CASSLSSLYEQYF. The CDR3 nucleotides are TGTGCCAGCAGTTTATCTTCCCTCTACGAGCAGTACTTC. This chain links TRBV27 with TRBJ2-7; D call uncertain. Germline-derived CDR1 and CDR2 are MNHEY and SMNVEV (reference sequence). The length of the CDR3 is 13 residues. V was shortened by 0 bases and J by 3 bases, with 6 bases between the two germline ends.

Written as DNA, the CDR3 is TGTGCCTGGAGTGACAGAATCAATCAGCCCCAGCATTTT. The encoded protein is CAWSDRINQPQHF. The chain is built from TRBV30 and TRBJ1-5; unclear D gene. Trimming cost V 1 base and J 3 bases, with 7 bases left between them. The CDR3 extends over 13 amino acids. Per the germline V gene, CDR1 is GTSNPN and CDR2 is SVGIG (reference sequence). The whole variable domain, filled in from reference TRBV30 and TRBJ1-5, reads SQTIHQWPATLVQPVGSPLSLECTVEGTSNPNLYWYRQAAGRGLQLLFYSVGIGQISSEVPQNLSASRPQDRQFILSSKKLLLSDSGFYLCAWSDRINQPQHFGDGTRLSIL.

This chain links TRBV30 with TRBJ2-2; TRBD1 might be the D (7 bases). The CDR3 is 15 amino acids. Trimming cost V 5 bases and J 2 bases, with 15 bases left between them. The germline gives CDR1 GTSNPN, CDR2 SVGIG (reference sequence). The CDR3 coding sequence is TGTGCCTGGGGCAGGGGGGACTCAAACACCGGGGAGCTGTTTTTT. It yields the protein CAWGRGDSNTGELFF.